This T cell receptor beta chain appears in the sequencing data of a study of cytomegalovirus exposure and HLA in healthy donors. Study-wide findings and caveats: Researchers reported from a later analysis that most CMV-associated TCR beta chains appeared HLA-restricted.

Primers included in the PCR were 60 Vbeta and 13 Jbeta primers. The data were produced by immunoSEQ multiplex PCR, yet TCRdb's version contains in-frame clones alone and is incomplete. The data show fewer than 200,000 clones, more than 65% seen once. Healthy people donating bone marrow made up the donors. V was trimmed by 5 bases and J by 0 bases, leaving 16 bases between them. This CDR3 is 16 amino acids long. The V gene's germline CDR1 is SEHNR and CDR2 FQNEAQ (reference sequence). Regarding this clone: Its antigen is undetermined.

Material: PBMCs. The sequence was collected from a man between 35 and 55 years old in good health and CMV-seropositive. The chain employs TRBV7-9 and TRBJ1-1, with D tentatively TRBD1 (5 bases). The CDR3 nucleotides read TGTGCCAGCAGCCCCTCGGGGGGAGGTGTGAACACTGAAGCTTTCTTT. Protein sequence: CASSPSGGGVNTEAFF.